What follows are 15 T cell receptor beta chains derived from one specimen sequenced in a study (dated by TCRdb to about 2015). Library preparation was by 5' RACE. TCRdb records Illumina MiSeq as the sequencer. Starting from the raw public reads, TCRdb applied fastp trimming at Q25, assembled clones with MiXCR and retained in-frame beta chains. For every CDR3 protein sequence, its rows merge into one entry that carries the most common genes and DNA. The sample table holds about 7,200 distinct CDR3 sequences, of which 35% to 45% were seen once. Approximately 4% of the sample goes to the ten largest clones. Sequencing used memory CD4+ T cells sorted from blood. This sample's cell subset or site label indicates: memory CD4+ T cells, CD4+CD45RO+CD25-. The receptor set was obtained from a female donor with breast cancer.

This CDR3 is CAASGTQETQYF. In DNA, the CDR3 is TGTGCCGCTTCCGGGACTCAAGAGACCCAGTACTTC. This chain uses TRBV10-3 with TRBJ2-5; weak D call: TRBD2 (6 bases). The germline V and J ends were trimmed by 11 bases and 2 bases, with 12 bases remaining between them. This CDR3 contains 12 residues. Germline CDR1 reads ENHRY; CDR2 reads SYGVKD.

In this sample, this clonotype turned up a few times. The chain couples TRBV20-1 to TRBJ2-5; 7 nucleotides agree with TRBD2. The V segment lost 6 bases and the J segment 3 bases; nucleotides outside the gene matches: 13. CDR3 length: 15 residues. CDR1 and CDR2 from the germline V gene are DFQATT and SNEGSKA (reference sequence). CDR3 residues: CSAPKKKTSKETQYF. Here the CDR3 DNA reads TGCAGTGCCCCCAAGAAGAAGACTAGCAAAGAGACCCAGTACTTC.

The chain links TRBV4-1 to TRBJ1-1; D not certain. The CDR3 runs 14 residues. The germline gives CDR1 MGHRA, CDR2 YSYEKL. V gave up 3 bases and J gave up 4 bases, with 12 bases separating them. This chain's CDR3 is CASSHGWAATEAFF. CDR3 nucleotide sequence: TGCGCCAGCAGCCATGGTTGGGCGGCCACTGAAGCTTTCTTT.

This clonotype occurred once. The chain carries TRBV5-1 and TRBJ1-2; D is unclear. The CDR3 extends over 14 amino acids. V was trimmed by 0 bases and J by 4 bases, leaving 10 bases between them. The germline V gene encodes CDR1 SGHRS and CDR2 YFSETQ. Here the CDR3 reads CASSLEAMGYGYTF. For the CDR3, the DNA is TGCGCCAGCAGCTTGGAGGCCATGGGCTATGGCTACACCTTC.

This clonotype was counted only a few times. At one boundary the junction diverges from the germline segment, which might be a read error. The V call is TRBV10-3, the J call TRBJ2-1, with unresolved D. CDR1 is ENHRY, CDR2 SYGVKD, per germline. The CDR3 has 14 amino acids. The CDR3 region has the DNA TGTGCCACCAGTGAGTCGGTTTCCTACAATGAGCAGTTCTTC. Amino acids: CATSESVSYNEQFF.

To note about this clonotype: Lacking the conserved final phenylalanine or tryptophan, this CDR3 likely reflects a read error. It is unclear where the CDR3 begins or ends on the DNA, so no DNA is shown, and the CDR3 is as TCRdb lists it. The V call is TRBV7-2, the J call TRBJ1-2; the table calls TRBD1, which could not be checked here. Germline V CDR1 and CDR2: SGHTA, FQGNSA. Termini included, the CDR3 measures 13 amino acids. The CDR3 sequence is CASSLAYREGHTS.

The chain is built from TRBV19 and TRBJ2-1; 11 nucleotides align to TRBD1. Germline trimming cut 4 bases from V and 3 bases from J; bases unmatched to any gene: 8. CDR3 length: 17 amino acids. CDR1 is LNHDA, CDR2 SQIVND, per germline (reference sequence). As DNA, the CDR3 is TGTGCCAGTAGTAGACGGACAGGGGGCAGAAACTACAATGAGCAGTTCTTC. Amino acids: CASSRRTGGRNYNEQFF.

This clonotype has more than one count but fewer than ten. The CDR3 DNA follows: TGTGCCAGCAGTGACCTCCGGGGGCCCTACAATGAGCAGTTCTTC. Protein sequence: CASSDLRGPYNEQFF. The rearrangement joins TRBV11-2 to TRBJ2-1; TRBD1 or TRBD2 may be the D gene (6 bases each). The CDR3 totals 15 residues. Trimming took off 6 bases at V and 2 bases at J, with 14 bases between the two ends. Germline V CDR1 and CDR2: SGHAT, FQNNGV. The variable domain in full, completed from reference TRBV11-2 and TRBJ2-1, reads EAGVAQSPRYKIIEKRQSVAFWCNPISGHATLYWYQQILGQGPKLLIQFQNNGVVDDSQLPKDRFSAERLKGVDSTLKIQPAKLEDSAVYLCASSDLRGPYNEQFFGPGTRLTVL.

DNA for the CDR3: TGTGCCAGCAGCTCAACTACCAATGAGCAGTTCTTC. It yields the protein CASSSTTNEQFF. V usage is TRBV7-3 and J usage is TRBJ2-1, with unresolved D. Germline CDR1 SGHTA, CDR2 FQGTGA. The V end lost 4 bases, the J end lost 6 bases, and 7 bases lay between the germline ends. The CDR3 loop spans 12 amino acids.

This clonotype was counted a few times. The chain employs TRBV5-1 and TRBJ1-1; no reliable D call. The CDR3 consists of 13 residues. The V gene lost 0 bases and the J gene lost 1 base, with 4 bases spanning the gap. Germline assignment: CDR1 SGHRS and CDR2 YFSETQ. The CDR3 coding sequence is TGCGCCAGCAGCTTGGATCAGAACACTGAAGCTTTCTTT. It yields the protein CASSLDQNTEAFF.

The chain recombines TRBV4-1 with TRBJ2-3; possible D gene TRBD1, 6 bases. The CDR3 is 15 residues long. V was clipped by 7 bases and J by 5 bases, with 19 bases between them. Per germline, CDR1 MGHRA and CDR2 YSYEKL. The CDR3 sequence is CASTLPAGAGDTQYF. The CDR3 nucleotides read TGCGCCAGCACCCTACCGGCAGGGGCGGGAGATACGCAGTATTTT.

This clonotype was observed a handful of times. The rearrangement joins TRBV12-3 or TRBV12-4 to TRBJ2-7; D is ambiguous. The CDR3 has 14 amino acids. V lost 4 bases to trimming and J lost 2 bases, with 12 bases between them. CDR3 coding DNA: TGTGCCAGCAGTTCTTCACATCCTACCTACGAGCAGTACTTC. Its protein product is CASSSSHPTYEQYF.

This rearrangement joins TRBV20-1 to TRBJ2-3; 11 nucleotides match TRBD2. The germline CDR1 and CDR2 sequences are DFQATT and SNEGSKA (reference sequence). V lost 3 bases and J lost 2; bases outside the gene matches: 13. CDR3 length equals 18 residues. CDR3 sequence: CSASLGASGRLLTDTQYF. DNA of the CDR3: TGCAGTGCTAGCCTCGGAGCTAGCGGGAGGCTACTCACAGATACGCAGTATTTT.

As to this clonotype: A much larger clone differs from this one at a single base, so this may be a read error. The chain carries TRBV20-1 and TRBJ2-3; 8 bases are shared with TRBD2. CDR1 and CDR2 from the germline V gene are DFQATT and SNEGSKA (reference sequence). With V trimmed by 5 bases and J by 2 bases, 12 bases remained unmatched. The CDR3 length is 16 residues. CDR3 region: CSACVPGLVSTDTQYF. CDR3 sequence (DNA): TGCAGTGCTTGTGTTCCGGGACTAGTCTCCACAGATACGCAGTATTTT.

V gene TRBV7-2 combines with J gene TRBJ2-2, with D unclear. V shed 5 bases and J shed 4 bases, with 20 bases lying between them. Germline CDR1 is SGHTA and CDR2 is FQGNSA. This CDR3 comprises 17 residues. CDR3 nucleotide sequence: TGTGCCAGCAGCCTGAACACCGTGGCAGTTTCCACCGGGGAGCTGTTTTTT. It specifies CASSLNTVAVSTGELFF.